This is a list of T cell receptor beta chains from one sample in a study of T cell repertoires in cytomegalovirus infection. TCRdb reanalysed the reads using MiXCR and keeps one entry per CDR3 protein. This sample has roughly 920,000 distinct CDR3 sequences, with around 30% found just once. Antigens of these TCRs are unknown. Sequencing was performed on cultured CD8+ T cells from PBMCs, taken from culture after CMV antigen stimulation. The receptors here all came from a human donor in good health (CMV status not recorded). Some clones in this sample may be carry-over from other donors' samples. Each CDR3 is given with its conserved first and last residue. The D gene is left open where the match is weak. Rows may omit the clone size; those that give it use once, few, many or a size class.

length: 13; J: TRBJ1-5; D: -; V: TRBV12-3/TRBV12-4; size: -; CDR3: CASSHGRRQPQHF; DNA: TGTGCCAGCAGCCATGGGAGGCGTCAGCCCCAGCATTTT
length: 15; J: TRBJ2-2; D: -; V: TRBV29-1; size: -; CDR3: CSALRGTTETGELFF; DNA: TGCAGCGCCCTGAGGGGTACGACGGAGACCGGGGAGCTGTTTTTT
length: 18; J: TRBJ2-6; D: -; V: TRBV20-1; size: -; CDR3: CSASSLTAFLSGANVLTF; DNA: TGCAGTGCTAGTAGTTTGACCGCATTTCTCTCTGGGGCCAACGTCCTGACTTTC
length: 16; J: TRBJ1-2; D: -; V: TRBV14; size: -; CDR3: CASSQDMEVSVYGYTF; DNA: TGTGCCAGCAGCCAAGATATGGAAGTTTCGGTGTATGGCTACACCTTC
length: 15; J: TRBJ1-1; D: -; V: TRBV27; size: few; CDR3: CASSVGGVTNTEAFF; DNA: TGTGCCAGCAGTGTAGGGGGGGTTACGAACACTGAAGCTTTCTTT
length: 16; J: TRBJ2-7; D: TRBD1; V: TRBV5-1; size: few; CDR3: CASSHPFGQGNNEQYF; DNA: TGCGCCAGCAGCCACCCGTTCGGACAGGGTAACAACGAGCAGTACTTC
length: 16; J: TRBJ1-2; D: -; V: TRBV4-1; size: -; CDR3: CASSQELMLRDYGYTF; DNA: TGCGCCAGCAGCCAAGAGCTAATGCTACGGGACTATGGCTACACCTTC
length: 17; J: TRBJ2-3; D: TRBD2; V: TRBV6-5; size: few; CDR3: CASSYQRLAGGTDTQYF; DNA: TGTGCCAGCAGTTACCAGCGACTAGCGGGCGGCACAGATACGCAGTATTTT
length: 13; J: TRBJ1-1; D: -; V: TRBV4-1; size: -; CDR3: CASSEVSSTEAFF; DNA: TGCGCCAGCAGCGAGGTTTCGAGTACTGAAGCTTTCTTT
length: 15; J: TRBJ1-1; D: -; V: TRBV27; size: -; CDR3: CASSLSFRGNTEAFF; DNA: TGTGCCAGCAGTTTATCGTTCCGGGGGAACACTGAAGCTTTCTTT
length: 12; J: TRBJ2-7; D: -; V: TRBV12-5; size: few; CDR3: CASAPLTYEQYF; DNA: TGTGCTAGTGCTCCCCTTACCTACGAGCAGTACTTC
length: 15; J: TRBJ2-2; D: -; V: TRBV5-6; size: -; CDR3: CASSPGTPITGELFF; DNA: TGTGCCAGCAGCCCCGGGACTCCAATCACCGGGGAGCTGTTTTTT
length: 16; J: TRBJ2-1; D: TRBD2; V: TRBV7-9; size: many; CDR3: CASEHRSGTRVWEQFF; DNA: TGTGCCAGCGAGCACAGATCCGGGACTAGGGTTTGGGAGCAGTTCTTC
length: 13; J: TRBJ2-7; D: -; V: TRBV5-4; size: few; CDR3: CASSSSAGNEQYF; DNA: TGTGCCAGCAGCTCAAGTGCGGGGAACGAGCAGTACTTC
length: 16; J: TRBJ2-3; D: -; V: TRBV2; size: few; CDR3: CASESRRGGSTDTQYF; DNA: TGTGCCAGCGAGAGCCGTCGAGGCGGGAGCACAGATACGCAGTATTTT
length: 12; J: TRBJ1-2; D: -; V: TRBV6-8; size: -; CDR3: CASSYMGSGYTF; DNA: TGTGCCAGCAGTTACATGGGATCTGGCTACACCTTC
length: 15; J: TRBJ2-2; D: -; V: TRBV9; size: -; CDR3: CASSGRSSGAGELFF; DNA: TGTGCCAGCAGCGGCCGGTCCTCAGGGGCTGGAGAGCTGTTTTTT
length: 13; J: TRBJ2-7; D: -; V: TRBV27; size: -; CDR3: CASSKTSTYEQYF; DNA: TGTGCCAGCAGTAAAACTTCAACCTACGAGCAGTACTTC
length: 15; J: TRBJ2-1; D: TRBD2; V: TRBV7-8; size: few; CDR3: CASSLERGKSDEQFF; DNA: TGTGCCAGCAGCTTAGAGCGGGGGAAATCGGATGAGCAGTTCTTC
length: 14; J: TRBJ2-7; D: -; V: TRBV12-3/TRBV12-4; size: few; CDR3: CASSFSLRGYEQYF; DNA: TGTGCCAGCAGTTTTTCCCTACGGGGCTACGAGCAGTACTTC
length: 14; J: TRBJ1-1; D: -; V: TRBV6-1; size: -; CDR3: CASRNRDKDTEAFF; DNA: TGTGCCAGCAGAAACAGGGACAAGGACACTGAAGCTTTCTTT
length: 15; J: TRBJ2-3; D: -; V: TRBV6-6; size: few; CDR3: CASSYSDSYTDTQYF; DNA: TGTGCCAGCAGTTACTCGGACAGCTACACAGATACGCAGTATTTT
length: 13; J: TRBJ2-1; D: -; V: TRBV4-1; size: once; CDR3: CASSHPGTNEQFF; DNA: TGCGCCAGCAGCCACCCGGGGACCAATGAGCAGTTCTTC
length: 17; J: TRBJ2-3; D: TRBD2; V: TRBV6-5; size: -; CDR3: CASSYSLAGALTDTQYF; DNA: TGTGCCAGCAGTTACTCTTTAGCGGGCGCCCTCACAGATACGCAGTATTTT
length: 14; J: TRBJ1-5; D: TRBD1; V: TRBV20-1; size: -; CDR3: CSARTGGTNQPQHF; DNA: TGCAGTGCAAGAACAGGGGGCACAAATCAGCCCCAGCATTTT
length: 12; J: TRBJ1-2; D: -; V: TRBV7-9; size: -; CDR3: CASSFGLPGYTF; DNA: TGTGCCAGCAGCTTCGGACTCCCCGGCTACACCTTC
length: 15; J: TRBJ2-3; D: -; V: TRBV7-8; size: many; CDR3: CASSSASASTDTQYF; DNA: TGTGCCAGCAGCTCCGCTTCCGCGAGCACAGATACGCAGTATTTT
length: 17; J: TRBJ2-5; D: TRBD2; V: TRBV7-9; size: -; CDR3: CASSSTTSGGSQETQYF; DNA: TGTGCCAGCAGCTCCACGACTAGCGGGGGGTCCCAAGAGACCCAGTACTTC
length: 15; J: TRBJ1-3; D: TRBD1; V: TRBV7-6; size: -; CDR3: CASSEGQRTGNTIYF; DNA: TGTGCCAGCAGCGAGGGACAGCGGACCGGAAACACCATATATTTT
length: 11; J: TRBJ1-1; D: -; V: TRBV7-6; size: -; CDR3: CASSWRDEAFF; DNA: TGTGCCAGCAGCTGGAGGGATGAAGCTTTCTTT
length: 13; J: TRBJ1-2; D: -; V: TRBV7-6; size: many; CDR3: CASSADGDDGYTF; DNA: TGTGCCAGCAGCGCGGACGGTGACGATGGCTACACCTTC
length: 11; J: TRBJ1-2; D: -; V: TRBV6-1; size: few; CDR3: CASSVDTGYTF; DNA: TGTGCCAGCAGTGTCGACACTGGCTACACCTTC
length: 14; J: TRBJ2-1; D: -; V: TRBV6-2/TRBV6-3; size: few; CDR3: CASTLDYTYNEQFF; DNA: TGTGCCAGCACCCTGGACTACACCTACAATGAGCAGTTCTTC
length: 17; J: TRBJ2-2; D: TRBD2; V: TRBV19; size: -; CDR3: CASSFDRGGGITGELFF; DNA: TGTGCCAGTAGTTTTGACCGGGGGGGCGGGATCACCGGGGAGCTGTTTTTT
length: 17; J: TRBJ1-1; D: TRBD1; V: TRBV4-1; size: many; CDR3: CASRPRPSGQEDPEAFF; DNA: TGCGCCAGCAGACCTCGCCCCTCGGGACAGGAGGACCCTGAAGCTTTCTTT
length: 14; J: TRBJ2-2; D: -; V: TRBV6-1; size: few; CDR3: CASSGHMDTGELFF; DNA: TGTGCCAGCAGTGGCCACATGGACACCGGGGAGCTGTTTTTT
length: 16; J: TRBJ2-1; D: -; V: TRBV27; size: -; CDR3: CASRSPGRSSYNEQFF; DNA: TGTGCCAGCAGGAGCCCGGGACGGAGCTCCTACAATGAGCAGTTCTTC
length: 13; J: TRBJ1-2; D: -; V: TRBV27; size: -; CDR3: CASSTNGFWGYTF; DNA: TGTGCCAGCAGTACTAACGGTTTTTGGGGCTACACCTTC
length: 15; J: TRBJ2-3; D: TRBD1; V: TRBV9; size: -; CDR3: CASSHGQGGTDTQYF; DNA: TGTGCCAGCAGCCACGGACAGGGCGGCACAGATACGCAGTATTTT
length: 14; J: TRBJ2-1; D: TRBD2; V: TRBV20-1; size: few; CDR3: CSARDLLAGYEQFF; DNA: TGCAGTGCTAGAGATCTCCTAGCGGGATATGAGCAGTTCTTC
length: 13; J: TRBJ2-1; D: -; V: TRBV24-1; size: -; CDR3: CATMTGRFNEQFF; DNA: TGTGCCACCATGACAGGTCGTTTCAATGAGCAGTTCTTC
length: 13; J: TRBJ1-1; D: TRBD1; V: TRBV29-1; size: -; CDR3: CSVKTGDHTEAFF; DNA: TGCAGCGTAAAGACAGGGGATCACACTGAAGCTTTCTTT
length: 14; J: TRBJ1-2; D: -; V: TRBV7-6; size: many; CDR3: CASSLRGDGFGYTF; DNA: TGTGCCAGCAGCTTAAGAGGGGATGGATTTGGCTACACCTTC
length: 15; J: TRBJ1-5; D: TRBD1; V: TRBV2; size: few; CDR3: CASSVPGQGLVPQHF; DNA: TGTGCCAGCAGTGTCCCGGGACAGGGTTTGGTGCCCCAGCATTTT
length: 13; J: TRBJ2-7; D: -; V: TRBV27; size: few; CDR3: CATGVRWDYEQYF; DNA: TGTGCCACCGGGGTGAGGTGGGACTACGAGCAGTACTTC